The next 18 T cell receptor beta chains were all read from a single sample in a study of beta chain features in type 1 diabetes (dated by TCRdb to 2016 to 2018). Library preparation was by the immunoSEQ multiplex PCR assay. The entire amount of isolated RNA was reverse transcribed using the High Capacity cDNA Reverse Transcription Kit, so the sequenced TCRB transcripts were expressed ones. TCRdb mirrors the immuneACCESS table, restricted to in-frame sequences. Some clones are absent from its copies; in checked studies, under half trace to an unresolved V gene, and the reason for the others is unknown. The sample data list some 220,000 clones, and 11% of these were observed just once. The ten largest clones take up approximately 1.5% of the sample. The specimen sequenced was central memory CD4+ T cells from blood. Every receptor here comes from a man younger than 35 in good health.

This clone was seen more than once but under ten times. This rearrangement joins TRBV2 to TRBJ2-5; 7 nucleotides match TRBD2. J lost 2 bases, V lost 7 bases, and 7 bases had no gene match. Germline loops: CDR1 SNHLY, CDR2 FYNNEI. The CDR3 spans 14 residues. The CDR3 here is CASMGLRGQETQYF. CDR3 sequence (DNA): TGTGCCAGCATGGGACTACGGGGGCAAGAGACCCAGTACTTC.

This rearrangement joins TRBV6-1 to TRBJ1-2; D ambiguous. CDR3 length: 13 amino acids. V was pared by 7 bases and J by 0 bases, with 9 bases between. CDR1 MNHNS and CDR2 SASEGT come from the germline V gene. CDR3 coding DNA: TGTGCCAGCACGATCAGCACTAACTATGGCTACACCTTC. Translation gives CASTISTNYGYTF.

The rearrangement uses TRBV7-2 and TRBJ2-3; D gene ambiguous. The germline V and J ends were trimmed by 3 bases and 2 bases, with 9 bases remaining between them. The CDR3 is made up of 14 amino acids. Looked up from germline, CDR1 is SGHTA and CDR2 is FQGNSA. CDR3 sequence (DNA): TGTGCCAGCAGCTTGGGCTCTACCACAGATACGCAGTATTTT. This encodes CASSLGSTTDTQYF.

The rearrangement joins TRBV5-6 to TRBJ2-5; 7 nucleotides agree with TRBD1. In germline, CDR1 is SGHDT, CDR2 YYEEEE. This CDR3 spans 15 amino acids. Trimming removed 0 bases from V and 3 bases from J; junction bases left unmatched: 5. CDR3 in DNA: TGTGCCAGCAGCTTGGTAAGGACAGGAGAAGAGACCCAGTACTTC. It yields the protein CASSLVRTGEETQYF.

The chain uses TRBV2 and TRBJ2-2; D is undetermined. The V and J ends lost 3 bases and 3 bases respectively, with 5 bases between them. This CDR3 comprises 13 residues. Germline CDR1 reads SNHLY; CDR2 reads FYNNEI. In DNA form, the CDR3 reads TGTGCCAGCAGTGATGAAGACACCGGGGAGCTGTTTTTT. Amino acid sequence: CASSDEDTGELFF.

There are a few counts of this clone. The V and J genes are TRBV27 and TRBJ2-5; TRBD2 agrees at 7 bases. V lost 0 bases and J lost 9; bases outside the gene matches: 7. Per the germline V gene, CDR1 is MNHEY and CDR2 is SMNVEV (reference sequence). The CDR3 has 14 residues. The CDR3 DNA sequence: TGTGCCAGCAGTTTATCGCTAGCGGCCGGGGCCCAGTACTTC. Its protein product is CASSLSLAAGAQYF.

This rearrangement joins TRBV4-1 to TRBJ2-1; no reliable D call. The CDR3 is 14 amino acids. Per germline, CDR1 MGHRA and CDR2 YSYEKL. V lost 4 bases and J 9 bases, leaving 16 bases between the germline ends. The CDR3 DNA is TGCGCCAGCAGCCTCCTGATGGTAGTCCCTGAGCAGTTCTTC. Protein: CASSLLMVVPEQFF.

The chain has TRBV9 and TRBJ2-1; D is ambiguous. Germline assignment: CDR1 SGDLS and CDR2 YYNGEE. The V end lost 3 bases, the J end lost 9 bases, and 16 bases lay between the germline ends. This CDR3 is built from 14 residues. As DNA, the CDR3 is TGTGCCAGCAGCGCTGGGTCGAAGGCGAGTGAGCAGTTCTTC. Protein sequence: CASSAGSKASEQFF.

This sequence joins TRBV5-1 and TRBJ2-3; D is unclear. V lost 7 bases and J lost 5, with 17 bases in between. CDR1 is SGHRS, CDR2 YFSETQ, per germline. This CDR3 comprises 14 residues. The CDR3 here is CASGPTTFGDTQYF. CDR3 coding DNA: TGCGCCAGCGGCCCAACGACCTTCGGAGATACGCAGTATTTT.

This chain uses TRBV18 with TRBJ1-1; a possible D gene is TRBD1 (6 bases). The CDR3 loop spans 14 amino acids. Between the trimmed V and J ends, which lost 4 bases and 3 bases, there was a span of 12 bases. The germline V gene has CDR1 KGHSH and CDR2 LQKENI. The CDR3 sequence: CASSQNAGDTEAFF. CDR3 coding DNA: TGTGCCAGCTCACAAAATGCAGGGGACACTGAAGCTTTCTTT.

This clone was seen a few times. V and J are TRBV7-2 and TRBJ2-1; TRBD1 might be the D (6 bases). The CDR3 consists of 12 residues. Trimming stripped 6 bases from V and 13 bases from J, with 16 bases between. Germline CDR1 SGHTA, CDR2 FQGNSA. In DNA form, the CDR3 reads TGTGCCAGCAGGCCCCCAGGGGTAGTACAGTTCTTC. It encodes CASRPPGVVQFF.

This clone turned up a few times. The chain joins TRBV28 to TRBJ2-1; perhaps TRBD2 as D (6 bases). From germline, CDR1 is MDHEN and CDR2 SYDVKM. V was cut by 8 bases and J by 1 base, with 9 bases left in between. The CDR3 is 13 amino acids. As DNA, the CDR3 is TGTGCCAGCGGAGGGAGGTCCTACAATGAGCAGTTCTTC. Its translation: CASGGRSYNEQFF. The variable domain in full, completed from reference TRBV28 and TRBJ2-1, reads DVKVTQSSRYLVKRTGEKVFLECVQDMDHENMFWYRQDPGLGLRLIYFSYDVKMKEKGDIPEGYSVSREKKERFSLILESASTNQTSMYLCASGGRSYNEQFFGPGTRLTVL.

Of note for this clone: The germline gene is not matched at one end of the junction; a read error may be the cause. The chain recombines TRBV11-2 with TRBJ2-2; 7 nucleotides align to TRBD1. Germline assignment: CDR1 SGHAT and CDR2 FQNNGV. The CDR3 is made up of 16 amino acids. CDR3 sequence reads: CASSLDRAANTGELFF. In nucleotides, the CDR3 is TGTGCCAGCAGCCTAGACAGGGCTGCGAACACCGGGGAGCTGTTTTTT. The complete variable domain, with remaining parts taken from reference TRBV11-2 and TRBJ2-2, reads EAGVAQSPRYKIIEKRQSVAFWCNPISGHATLYWYQQILGQGPKLLIQFQNNGVVDDSQLPKDRFSAERLKGVDSTLKIQPAKLEDSAVYLCASSLDRAANTGELFFGEGSRLTVL.

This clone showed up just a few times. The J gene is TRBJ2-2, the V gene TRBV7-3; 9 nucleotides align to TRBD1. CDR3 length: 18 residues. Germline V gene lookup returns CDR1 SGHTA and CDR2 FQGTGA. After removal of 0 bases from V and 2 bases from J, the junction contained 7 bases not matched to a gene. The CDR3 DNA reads TGTGCCAGCAGCTTAACTGCCACAGGGGGCGCTAACACCGGGGAGCTGTTTTTT. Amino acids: CASSLTATGGANTGELFF.

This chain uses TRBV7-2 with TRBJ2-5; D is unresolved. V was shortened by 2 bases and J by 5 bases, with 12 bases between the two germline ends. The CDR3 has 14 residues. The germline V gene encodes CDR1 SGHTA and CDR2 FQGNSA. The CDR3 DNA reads TGTGCCAGCAGCTTAAGAGGTTTCATGGAGACCCAGTACTTC. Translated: CASSLRGFMETQYF.

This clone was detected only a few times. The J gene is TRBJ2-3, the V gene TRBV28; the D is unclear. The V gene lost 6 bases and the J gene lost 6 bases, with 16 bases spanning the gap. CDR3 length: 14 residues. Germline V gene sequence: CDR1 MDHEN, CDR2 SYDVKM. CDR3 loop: CASSPPASRDTQYF. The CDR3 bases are TGTGCCAGCAGCCCCCCGGCTAGTCGCGATACGCAGTATTTT.

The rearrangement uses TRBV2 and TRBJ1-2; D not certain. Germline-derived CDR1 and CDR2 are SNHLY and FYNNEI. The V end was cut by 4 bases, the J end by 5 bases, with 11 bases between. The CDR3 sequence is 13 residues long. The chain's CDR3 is CASSVGLRYGYTF. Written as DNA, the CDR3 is TGTGCCAGCAGTGTTGGGTTGAGGTATGGCTACACCTTC.

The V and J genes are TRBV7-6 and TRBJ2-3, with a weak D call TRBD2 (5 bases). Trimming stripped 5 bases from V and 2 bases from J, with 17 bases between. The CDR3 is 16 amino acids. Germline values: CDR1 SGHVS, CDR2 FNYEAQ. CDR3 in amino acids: CASSPGVSGLTDTQYF. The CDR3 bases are TGTGCCAGCAGCCCCGGGGTCAGCGGACTCACAGATACGCAGTATTTT.